The 29 T cell receptor beta chains presented below share a single source sample, sequenced in a study of cytomegalovirus exposure and HLA in healthy donors. A multiplex PCR was run with 60 Vbeta primers and 13 Jbeta primers. Sequenced by immunoSEQ multiplex PCR; TCRdb stores in-frame clones only, minus some. The top ten clones hold more than 1.5% of a sample with roughly 190,000 clones, about four fifths of them seen once. Material: PBMCs. The origin of the receptors is a man aged 18 to 29 in good health and CMV-seronegative.

In this sample, this clone turned up once. The chain employs TRBV18 and TRBJ2-7, with D possibly matching TRBD1 (6 bases). The CDR3 runs to 16 residues. CDR1 is KGHSH, CDR2 LQKENI, per germline. With 5 bases removed from V and 1 base from J, the gap between germline ends came to 18 bases. Written as DNA, the CDR3 is TGTGCCAGCTCAGCCTTACCTACAGGGAATTCCTACGAGCAGTACTTC. Its protein is CASSALPTGNSYEQYF.

The chain employs TRBV5-1 and TRBJ1-1, with 10 positions matching TRBD1. Germline V gene lookup returns CDR1 SGHRS and CDR2 YFSETQ. This CDR3 is built from 15 residues. Germline trimming cut 0 bases from V and 11 bases from J; bases unmatched to any gene: 10. This CDR3 is CASSLAQGQGTSAFF. Written as DNA, the CDR3 is TGCGCCAGCAGCTTGGCCCAGGGACAGGGGACCTCGGCTTTCTTT.

This chain joins TRBV28 and TRBJ2-3; TRBD2 matches 7 bases. This CDR3 has 15 residues. V trimming: 4 bases; J trimming: 2 bases; junction bases outside the gene matches: 6. The V gene's germline CDR1 is MDHEN and CDR2 SYDVKM. The CDR3 region has the DNA TGTGCCAGCAGTTATTCGGCGGGGGACACAGATACGCAGTATTTT. Protein product: CASSYSAGDTDTQYF.

This clone was counted once. The CDR3 spells CASSYAGTGNYGYTF. CDR3 nucleotides: TGTGCCAGCAGTTATGCCGGGACAGGCAACTATGGCTACACCTTC. V usage is TRBV6-5 and J usage is TRBJ1-2; 8 nucleotides match TRBD1. This CDR3 is built from 15 residues. From germline, CDR1 is MNHEY and CDR2 SVGAGI. V lost 3 bases to trimming and J lost 2 bases; unmatched junction nucleotides: 5.

This chain joins TRBV19 and TRBJ1-5, with 7 bases aligning to TRBD1. Germline V gives CDR1 LNHDA, CDR2 SQIVND (reference sequence). Losses at the gene ends were 4 bases for V and 0 bases for J; bases not matched to a gene: 9. This CDR3 is 17 amino acids long. CDR3 region: CASSNPGQIYSNQPQHF. DNA for the CDR3: TGTGCCAGTAGTAATCCGGGACAGATATATAGCAATCAGCCCCAGCATTTT. Combining the CDR3 with reference TRBV19 and TRBJ1-5 gives the whole variable domain DGGITQSPKYLFRKEGQNVTLSCEQNLNHDAMYWYRQDPGQGLRLIYYSQIVNDFQKGDIAEGYSVSREKKESFPLTVTSAQKNPTAFYLCASSNPGQIYSNQPQHFGDGTRLSIL.

This chain links TRBV7-2 with TRBJ2-7; D call uncertain. The CDR3 loop spans 13 amino acids. The germline CDR1 and CDR2 sequences are SGHTA and FQGNSA. V was shortened by 2 bases and J by 3 bases, with 8 bases between the two germline ends. The CDR3 sequence is CASSLLQSYEQYF. CDR3 nucleotide sequence: TGTGCCAGCAGCTTATTACAAAGCTACGAGCAGTACTTC. Based on the CDR3 plus reference TRBV7-2 and TRBJ2-7, the full variable domain is GAGVSQSPSNKVTEKGKDVELRCDPISGHTALYWYRQSLGQGLEFLIYFQGNSAPDKSGLPSDRFSAERTGGSVSTLTIQRTQQEDSAVYLCASSLLQSYEQYFGPGTRLTVT.

CDR3: CAIRGQGADTGELFF. The CDR3 bases are TGTGCCATCAGAGGACAGGGGGCGGACACCGGGGAGCTGTTTTTT. V and J are TRBV10-3 and TRBJ2-2; 11 positions agree with TRBD1. CDR1 is ENHRY and CDR2 is SYGVKD in the germline V gene. The CDR3 sequence is 15 residues long. Germline trimming cut 6 bases from V and 3 bases from J; bases unmatched to any gene: 3.

The chain combines TRBV9 with TRBJ1-1; no clear D. The CDR3 runs to 14 residues. The germline V gene has CDR1 SGDLS and CDR2 YYNGEE. V dropped 4 bases and J dropped 3 bases, with 13 bases sitting between them. The chain's CDR3 is CASSPGRADTEAFF. CDR3 coding DNA: TGTGCCAGCAGCCCCGGGCGGGCCGACACTGAAGCTTTCTTT.

The genes are TRBV19 and TRBJ2-7; D is ambiguous. This CDR3 is 16 amino acids long. Trimming removed 4 bases at V and 2 bases at J, with 18 bases between. Germline CDR1 LNHDA, CDR2 SQIVND (reference sequence). CDR3 protein: CASSTPRQLGTYEQYF. Written as DNA, the CDR3 is TGTGCCAGTAGTACCCCCAGGCAGTTGGGTACCTACGAGCAGTACTTC.

The J gene is TRBJ2-7, the V gene TRBV18; possible D gene TRBD1, 6 bases. V lost 5 bases to trimming and J lost 3 bases, with 17 bases between them. This CDR3 region has 15 residues. The V gene's germline CDR1 is KGHSH and CDR2 LQKENI. CDR3 protein: CASSEDSYRFYEQYF. For the CDR3, the DNA is TGTGCCAGCTCAGAGGACAGCTACCGTTTCTACGAGCAGTACTTC.

The genes are TRBV10-1 and TRBJ2-3; the D gene is possibly TRBD2 (6 bases). Trimming took off 2 bases at V and 10 bases at J, with 16 bases between the two ends. Germline CDR1 is WNHNN and CDR2 is SYGVQD (reference sequence). The CDR3 contains 14 residues. The CDR3 nucleotides are TGCGCCAGCAGTGAGCGGCGGGGTAGGGATGCGCAGTATTTT. Encoded protein: CASSERRGRDAQYF.

The V and J genes are TRBV5-1 and TRBJ2-3; 7 bases line up with TRBD2. The CDR3 totals 15 residues. The germline V gene encodes CDR1 SGHRS and CDR2 YFSETQ. V shed 2 bases and J 5 bases; nucleotides not matched to a gene: 8. DNA of the CDR3: TGCGCCAGCAGCTTTTTCGGGGAGGGGCGAGATACGCAGTATTTT. Its protein is CASSFFGEGRDTQYF. Full variable domain (rest looked up from reference TRBV5-1 and TRBJ2-3): KAGVTQTPRYLIKTRGQQVTLSCSPISGHRSVSWYQQTPGQGLQFLFEYFSETQRNKGNFPGRFSGRQFSNSRSEMNVSTLELGDSALYLCASSFFGEGRDTQYFGPGTRLTVL.

V and J are TRBV5-3 and TRBJ2-5; the D gene is possibly TRBD1 (6 bases). With the DNA end fitting TRBJ2-7 better, the J assignment may be wrong. TRBV5-3 is assigned to the ORF class and has an uncertain function. CDR3 length equals 15 residues. In DNA form, the CDR3 reads TGTGCCAGAAGCTGCCATCAGGGGTGCTCCTACGAGCAGTACTTC. This sequence encodes CARSCHQGCSYEQYF.

The rearrangement links TRBV18 to TRBJ2-3; D might be TRBD2 (5 bases). CDR3 length: 16 amino acids. Germline lookup yields CDR1 KGHSH and CDR2 LQKENI. Deletions cut 2 bases from V and 0 bases from J, with 12 bases between. The CDR3 nucleotides read TGTGCCAGCTCACCAGGGTTCGGACTGAGCACAGATACGCAGTATTTT. Residues: CASSPGFGLSTDTQYF.

The chain recombines TRBV7-9 with TRBJ1-4, with 8 bases identical to TRBD1. The CDR3 covers 15 residues. J gave up 3 bases and V 4 bases, and 4 bases lay outside the gene matches. CDR1 SEHNR and CDR2 FQNEAQ come from the germline V gene (reference sequence). CDR3: CASSSTGGANEKLFF. The CDR3 DNA sequence: TGTGCCAGCAGCTCCACAGGGGGGGCTAATGAAAAACTGTTTTTT.

The chain recombines TRBV28 with TRBJ1-4; D unresolved. The CDR3 is 13 amino acids. The germline V and J ends were trimmed by 3 bases and 5 bases, with 7 bases remaining between them. CDR1 is MDHEN and CDR2 is SYDVKM in the germline V gene. The CDR3 DNA is TGTGCCAGCAGTTTTGCGGGAAATGAAAAACTGTTTTTT. This codes for CASSFAGNEKLFF.

Here the CDR3 reads CASSWTGDGYEQYF. CDR3 DNA sequence: TGCGCCAGCAGCTGGACAGGGGATGGCTACGAGCAGTACTTC. The chain is built from TRBV5-1 and TRBJ2-7; TRBD1 aligns across 9 bases. Germline V gives CDR1 SGHRS, CDR2 YFSETQ. J was trimmed by 3 bases and V by 3 bases; bases with no gene match: 4. The CDR3 extends over 14 amino acids. The whole variable domain, filled in from reference TRBV5-1 and TRBJ2-7, reads KAGVTQTPRYLIKTRGQQVTLSCSPISGHRSVSWYQQTPGQGLQFLFEYFSETQRNKGNFPGRFSGRQFSNSRSEMNVSTLELGDSALYLCASSWTGDGYEQYFGPGTRLTVT.

The chain joins TRBV6-6 to TRBJ1-6; 8 bases match TRBD1. Germline V gene data show CDR1 as MNHNY and CDR2 as SVGAGI (reference sequence). The CDR3 loop spans 16 amino acids. Trimming cost V 6 bases and J 10 bases; bases outside gene matches: 14. CDR3: CASRPTGGVARSPLHF. The CDR3 nucleotides read TGTGCCAGCAGACCCACAGGGGGGGTTGCGAGGTCACCCCTCCACTTT.

The genes are TRBV18 and TRBJ2-2; tentatively, D is TRBD2 (6 bases). CDR3 size: 16 residues. Trimming pared 0 bases from V and 5 bases from J, leaving 13 bases between. Germline V gene sequence: CDR1 KGHSH, CDR2 LQKENI. The CDR3 nucleotides read TGTGCCAGCTCACCACCCGGGACTGAGGGAACCGGGGAGCTGTTTTTT. It translates to CASSPPGTEGTGELFF.

CDR3 protein: CASSRDTSTDTQYF. In DNA, the CDR3 is TGTGCCAGCAGTCGGGACACCAGCACAGATACGCAGTATTTT. The chain joins TRBV6-6 to TRBJ2-3, with TRBD1 as a possible D gene (6 bases). With 5 bases removed from V and 0 bases from J, the gap between germline ends came to 9 bases. The CDR3 spans 14 residues. Germline CDR1 MNHNY, CDR2 SVGAGI (reference sequence).

In its sample, this clone was seen a few times. The chain combines TRBV19 with TRBJ1-5; D is unresolved. The germline V gene has CDR1 LNHDA and CDR2 SQIVND (reference sequence). V lost 4 bases to trimming and J lost 2 bases, with 9 bases between them. The CDR3 totals 14 residues. CDR3 bases: TGTGCCAGTAGTAACCGACGGGGCAATCAGCCCCAGCATTTT. Protein product: CASSNRRGNQPQHF.

J is TRBJ1-4 and V is TRBV4-2; TRBD1 is a possible D gene (5 bases). Looked up from germline, CDR1 is LGHNA and CDR2 is YNFKEQ. This CDR3 comprises 11 residues. Trimming stripped 4 bases from V and 12 bases from J, with 9 bases between. CDR3 DNA: TGTGCCAGCAGCCCTGGGGGGGAACTGTTTTTT. Translation: CASSPGGELFF.

The rearrangement links TRBV19 to TRBJ2-1, with D perhaps TRBD2 (6 bases). This CDR3 spans 13 amino acids. CDR1 is LNHDA, CDR2 SQIVND, per germline (reference sequence). The V end was cut by 4 bases, the J end by 7 bases, with 11 bases between. As DNA, the CDR3 is TGTGCCAGTAGTACCTCTAGCGAGAATGAGCAGTTCTTC. Protein sequence: CASSTSSENEQFF.

The V call is TRBV9, the J call TRBJ1-1; D is uncertain. Trimming shortened V by 5 bases and J by 3 bases, and 8 bases separated the two germline ends. The CDR3 spans 12 residues. Looked up from germline, CDR1 is SGDLS and CDR2 is YYNGEE. CDR3 protein: CASSRRDTEAFF. The CDR3 nucleotides read TGTGCCAGCAGTCGTCGGGACACTGAAGCTTTCTTT.

V and J are TRBV7-8 and TRBJ2-1; 7 nucleotides align to TRBD2. The V segment lost 1 base and the J segment 7 bases; nucleotides outside the gene matches: 10. The CDR3 totals 16 residues. Germline assignment: CDR1 SGHVS and CDR2 FQNEAQ. This CDR3 reads CASSLEGLAGANEQFF. The CDR3 nucleotides read TGTGCCAGCAGCTTAGAGGGATTAGCGGGTGCTAATGAGCAGTTCTTC. The complete variable domain, with remaining parts taken from reference TRBV7-8 and TRBJ2-1, reads GAGVSQSPRYKVAKRGQDVALRCDPISGHVSLFWYQQALGQGPEFLTYFQNEAQLDKSGLPSDRFFAERPEGSVSTLKIQRTQQEDSAVYLCASSLEGLAGANEQFFGPGTRLTVL.

The chain couples TRBV18 to TRBJ2-1; 8 bases align to TRBD2. Germline CDR1 KGHSH, CDR2 LQKENI. This CDR3 has 17 residues. Germline trimming cut 3 bases from V and 6 bases from J; bases unmatched to any gene: 13. The chain's CDR3 is CASSPLASGSNGNEQFF. In DNA, the CDR3 is TGTGCCAGCTCACCGCTGGCCAGCGGGAGTAATGGCAATGAGCAGTTCTTC.

In DNA, the CDR3 is TGTGCCAGCAGCTTATATGAGGGGCCCCAGCATTTT. Its protein product is CASSLYEGPQHF. The chain has TRBV7-9 and TRBJ1-5; D is uncertain. Germline CDR1 and CDR2: SEHNR and FQNEAQ (reference sequence). The CDR3 has 12 residues. V was cut by 2 bases and J by 9 bases, with 8 bases left in between.

J is TRBJ2-7 and V is TRBV6-5, with 7 bases that match TRBD1. Germline CDR1 reads MNHEY; CDR2 reads SVGAGI. V trimming: 6 bases; J trimming: 0 bases; junction bases outside the gene matches: 8. The CDR3 spans 15 residues. The CDR3: CASSRDSRFSYEQYF. CDR3 DNA sequence: TGTGCCAGCAGCAGGGACAGCCGATTCTCCTACGAGCAGTACTTC.

The chain links TRBV2 to TRBJ2-7, with 9 bases lining up with TRBD1. Germline V lookup: CDR1 SNHLY, CDR2 FYNNEI. Trimming at V came to 5 bases and at J to 4 bases, leaving 9 bases not matched to a gene. The CDR3 spans 15 residues. The DNA of the CDR3 is TGTGCCAGCAGTAGACGCCGGGACAGGGAGTACGAGCAGTACTTC. The encoded protein is CASSRRRDREYEQYF. Complete variable domain (other parts from reference TRBV2 and TRBJ2-7): EPEVTQTPSHQVTQMGQEVILRCVPISNHLYFYWYRQILGQKVEFLVSFYNNEISEKSEIFDDQFSVERPDGSNFTLKIRSTKLEDSAMYFCASSRRRDREYEQYFGPGTRLTVT.